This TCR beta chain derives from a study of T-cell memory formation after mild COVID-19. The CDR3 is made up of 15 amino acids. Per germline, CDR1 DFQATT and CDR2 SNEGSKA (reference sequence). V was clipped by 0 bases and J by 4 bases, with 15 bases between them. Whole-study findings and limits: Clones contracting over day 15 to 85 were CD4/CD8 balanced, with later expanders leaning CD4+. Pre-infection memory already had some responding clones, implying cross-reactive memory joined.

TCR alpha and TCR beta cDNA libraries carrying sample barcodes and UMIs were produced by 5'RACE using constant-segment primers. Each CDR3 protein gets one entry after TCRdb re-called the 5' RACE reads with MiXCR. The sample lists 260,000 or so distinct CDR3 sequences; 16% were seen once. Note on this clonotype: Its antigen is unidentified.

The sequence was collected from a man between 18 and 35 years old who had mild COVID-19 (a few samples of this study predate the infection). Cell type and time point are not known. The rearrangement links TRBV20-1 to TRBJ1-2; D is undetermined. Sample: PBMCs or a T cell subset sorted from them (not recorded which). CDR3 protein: CSARDLGQKRYGYTF. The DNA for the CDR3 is TGCAGTGCTAGAGATCTCGGGCAGAAACGCTATGGCTACACCTTC.